This T cell receptor (beta chain) comes out of a study of cytomegalovirus exposure and HLA in healthy donors. Findings and limits, study-wide: About 87% or about 30% of the time was how often most TCR beta V segments were productive, according to an earlier analysis.

Germline values: CDR1 WSHSY, CDR2 SAAADI. V gave up 9 bases and J gave up 6 bases; unmatched junction bases: 7. This CDR3 comprises 15 residues. This PCR relied on a set of 60 Vbeta primers and 13 Jbeta primers. Generated by immunoSEQ multiplex PCR, the TCRdb table keeps only in-frame clones and is missing some. The sample data list roughly 120,000 clones. In the case of this clone: What it binds is not known.

The chain combines TRBV10-2 with TRBJ2-1; 14 nucleotides match TRBD2. This receptor was identified in a man aged 35 to 55 in good health and CMV-seronegative. The specimen sequenced was PBMCs. In DNA form, the CDR3 reads TGCGCCAGTTTGCCGGGACTAGCGGGAGCCAATGAGCAGTTCTTC. Translation gives CASLPGLAGANEQFF.